This T cell receptor (beta chain) was recovered during a study of blood T cell repertoires in COVID-19. As for the study in general: Italy, Spain and the United States were the sources of the convalescent and acute COVID-19 samples. T cells, B-cell-depleted T cells, or PBMCs provided the cDNA or gDNA that served as material.

With 1 base removed from V and 3 bases from J, the gap between germline ends came to 7 bases. CDR1 and CDR2 (germline): SEHNR, FQNEAQ (reference sequence). This CDR3 has 13 amino acids. Source study methods: Amplification of reference gene primers provided the estimated nucleated cell counts. Libraries were prepared by immunoSEQ multiplex PCR; TCRdb keeps only in-frame clonotypes and omits some of them. V and J calls and clone size are copied from that table; D and trimming were computed from the DNA. The repertoire holds tens of thousands of clones, with roughly nine tenths as singletons. The chain has TRBV7-9 and TRBJ2-7, with a possible D match to TRBD1 (5 bases). Sequenced sample: peripheral blood. The TCR was taken from a man aged 60 to 69 with active or convalescent COVID-19. CDR3 DNA sequence: TGTGCCAGCAGCTTAGAGGGGTACTACGAGCAGTACTTC. Translated, it gives CASSLEGYYEQYF.